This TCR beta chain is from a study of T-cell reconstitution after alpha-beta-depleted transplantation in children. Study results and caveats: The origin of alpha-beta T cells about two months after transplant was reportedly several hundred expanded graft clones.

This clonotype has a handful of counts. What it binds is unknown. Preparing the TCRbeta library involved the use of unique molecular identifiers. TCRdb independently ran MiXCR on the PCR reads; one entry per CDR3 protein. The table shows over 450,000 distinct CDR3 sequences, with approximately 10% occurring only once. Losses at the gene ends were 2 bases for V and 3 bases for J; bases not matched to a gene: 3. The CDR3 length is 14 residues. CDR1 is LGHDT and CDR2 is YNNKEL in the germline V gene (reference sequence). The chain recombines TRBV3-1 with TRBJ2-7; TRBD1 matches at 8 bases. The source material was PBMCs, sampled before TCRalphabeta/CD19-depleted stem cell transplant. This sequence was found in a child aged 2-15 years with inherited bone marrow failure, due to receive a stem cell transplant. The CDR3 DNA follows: TGTGCCAGCAGCCAACAGGGGGCTGTCTACGAGCAGTACTTC. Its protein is CASSQQGAVYEQYF.